This passage covers 21 T cell receptor beta chains from one sample sequenced in a study of T-cell memory formation after mild COVID-19. TCRdb re-analysed the 5' RACE reads in MiXCR, keeping a single row per CDR3 protein. Here the sample spans around 390,000 distinct CDR3 sequences, 16% being singletons. Sequencing was done on a sample of PBMCs or a T cell subset sorted from them (not recorded which). Every receptor here comes from a man aged 18 to 29 who had mild COVID-19 (a few samples of this study predate the infection). Cell type and time point are not known.

The genes are TRBV20-1 and TRBJ2-5, with D perhaps TRBD1 (5 bases). Looked up from germline, CDR1 is DFQATT and CDR2 is SNEGSKA (reference sequence). The CDR3 covers 14 residues. CDR3 in amino acids: CRISSGSGKETQYF. Written as DNA, the CDR3 is TGCAGGATTTCGTCAGGTTCAGGGAAAGAGACCCAGTACTTC.

The chain recombines TRBV11-2 with TRBJ2-1; D gene uncertain. This CDR3 has 11 amino acids. The V end was cut by 6 bases, the J end by 11 bases, with 11 bases between. CDR1 is SGHAT, CDR2 FQNNGV, per germline. Written as DNA, the CDR3 is TGTGCCAGCAGTTTCGGACGTCAGCAGTTCTTC. Translation gives CASSFGRQQFF.

The genes are TRBV7-3 and TRBJ2-7; 10 nucleotides match TRBD2. Germline values: CDR1 SGHTA, CDR2 FQGTGA. Trimming at V came to 5 bases and at J to 5 bases, leaving 9 bases not matched to a gene. This CDR3 is built from 15 residues. CDR3 DNA: TGTGCCAGCAGCCACCTGGGGCTAGCGGGGGACGAGCAGTACTTC. It yields the protein CASSHLGLAGDEQYF.

The genes are TRBV6-2 or TRBV6-3 and TRBJ2-3; 10 nucleotides match TRBD1. The CDR3 has 16 residues. Losses at the gene ends were 5 bases for V and 2 bases for J; bases not matched to a gene: 7. Germline V gene lookup returns CDR1 MNHEY and CDR2 SVGEGT. The CDR3 sequence: CASSTGQGPITDTQYF. The CDR3 coding sequence is TGTGCCAGCAGTACGGGACAGGGGCCAATCACAGATACGCAGTATTTT.

V is TRBV20-1 and J is TRBJ2-7; no clear D gene. The CDR3 length is 14 residues. The V gene lost 3 bases and the J gene lost 0 bases, with 12 bases spanning the gap. CDR1 and CDR2 (germline): DFQATT, SNEGSKA (reference sequence). This CDR3 is CSARGLEVSYEQYV. The CDR3 bases are TGCAGTGCTAGGGGCTTAGAAGTCTCCTACGAGCAGTACGTC.

This clonotype was recorded a few times. V and J are TRBV5-5 and TRBJ1-5; D possibly corresponds to TRBD1 (6 bases). This CDR3 spans 16 amino acids. The V end lost 4 bases, the J end lost 2 bases, and 16 bases lay between the germline ends. Germline CDR1 SGHKS, CDR2 YYEKEE (reference sequence). Here the CDR3 DNA reads TGTGCCAGCAGCAGGCTGGGGGCGAAGGGCAATCAGCCCCAGCATTTT. Its protein product is CASSRLGAKGNQPQHF. Full variable domain (missing parts from reference TRBV5-5 and TRBJ1-5): DAGVTQSPTHLIKTRGQQVTLRCSPISGHKSVSWYQQVLGQGPQFIFQYYEKEERGRGNFPDRFSARQFPNYSSELNVNALLLGDSALYLCASSRLGAKGNQPQHFGDGTRLSIL.

The chain is built from TRBV7-8 and TRBJ1-2, with D perhaps matching TRBD1 (5 bases). CDR1 and CDR2 from the germline V gene are SGHVS and FQNEAQ. V was cut by 5 bases and J by 8 bases, with 30 bases left in between. The CDR3 is made up of 18 amino acids. CDR3 residues: CASSQGPVSPSALWGYTF. CDR3 sequence (DNA): TGTGCCAGCAGCCAGGGACCAGTGAGCCCGTCTGCTCTATGGGGCTACACCTTC.

J is TRBJ2-7 and V is TRBV19, with D perhaps TRBD1 (5 bases). The CDR3 has 12 residues. Germline loops: CDR1 LNHDA, CDR2 SQIVND (reference sequence). The V end was cut by 5 bases, the J end by 6 bases, with 11 bases between. CDR3 nucleotides: TGTGCCAGTAGTGTCCAGGGCGGCGAGCAGTACGTC. Translated: CASSVQGGEQYV.

The chain joins TRBV10-3 to TRBJ2-5; no firm D call. V lost 7 bases, J lost 2 bases, and 17 bases lay in between. Germline CDR1 ENHRY, CDR2 SYGVKD. The CDR3 is 15 residues long. The CDR3 loop reads CAITTRADQQETQYF. For the CDR3, the DNA is TGTGCCATCACTACTCGGGCGGATCAACAAGAGACCCAGTACTTC.

The V gene is TRBV20-1, the J gene TRBJ2-3, with TRBD1 identical over 9 bases. V shed 5 bases and J 4 bases; nucleotides not matched to a gene: 4. This CDR3 spans 13 amino acids. Germline loops: CDR1 DFQATT, CDR2 SNEGSKA (reference sequence). CDR3: CSAPGQGADTQYF. DNA for the CDR3: TGCAGTGCTCCGGGACAGGGAGCAGATACGCAGTATTTT.

This clonotype was recorded a few times. J is TRBJ1-1 and V is TRBV20-1; the D is unclear. Per the germline V gene, CDR1 is DFQATT and CDR2 is SNEGSKA (reference sequence). V was shortened by 8 bases and J by 0 bases, with 13 bases between the two germline ends. This CDR3 comprises 13 residues. CDR3 sequence: CSLGWNMNTEAFF. The CDR3 DNA reads as TGCAGTCTCGGGTGGAACATGAACACTGAAGCTTTCTTT.

The chain uses TRBV7-8 and TRBJ2-2; 9 bases line up with TRBD1. This CDR3 has 17 amino acids. Germline assignment: CDR1 SGHVS and CDR2 FQNEAQ. The junction had 12 bases not matched to a gene; V was cut back by 5 bases and J by 5 bases. The CDR3 DNA reads as TGTGCCAGCAGCGACCCTATGAACAGGGGGCTAACCGGGGAGCTGTTTTTT. Translating gives CASSDPMNRGLTGELFF.

This clonotype was detected a few times. This chain joins TRBV7-9 and TRBJ1-1, with unresolved D. V dropped 2 bases and J dropped 10 bases, with 8 bases sitting between them. The germline V gene has CDR1 SEHNR and CDR2 FQNEAQ (reference sequence). This CDR3 has 11 residues. This CDR3 is CASSLPHGAFF. The CDR3, as DNA: TGTGCCAGCAGCTTACCACATGGAGCTTTCTTT.

This clonotype was seen more than once but under ten times. The chain employs TRBV28 and TRBJ2-3; the D is unclear. Germline V gene lookup returns CDR1 MDHEN and CDR2 SYDVKM. This CDR3 contains 12 residues. V dropped 6 bases and J dropped 2 bases, with 6 bases sitting between them. For the CDR3, the DNA is TGTGCCAGCAGACACATCACAGATACGCAGTATTTT. Translation: CASRHITDTQYF.

This clonotype was observed a handful of times. The V call is TRBV6-5, the J call TRBJ2-7; TRBD1 agrees at 11 bases. Germline-derived CDR1 and CDR2 are MNHEY and SVGAGI. The CDR3 sequence is 16 residues long. The ends lost 2 bases at V and 5 bases at J; junction bases unmatched: 8. This CDR3 reads CASSYVGQGVFDEQYF. The CDR3 DNA reads TGTGCCAGCAGTTACGTGGGACAGGGGGTCTTCGACGAGCAGTACTTC.

J is TRBJ1-1 and V is TRBV5-6; tentatively, D is TRBD1 (6 bases). The CDR3 covers 14 residues. CDR1 is SGHDT and CDR2 is YYEEEE in the germline V gene. The ends were cut back, 3 bases at V and 3 bases at J, with 12 bases in the middle. The CDR3 loop is CASSSDSYDTEAFF. CDR3 DNA: TGTGCCAGCAGCTCGGACAGCTACGACACTGAAGCTTTCTTT.

The chain is built from TRBV20-1 and TRBJ2-7; D gene ambiguous. Germline-derived CDR1 and CDR2 are DFQATT and SNEGSKA (reference sequence). Trimming removed 6 bases at V and 6 bases at J, with 18 bases between. The CDR3 spans 13 residues. The CDR3: CSAAGRRIGEQYF. Written as DNA, the CDR3 is TGCAGTGCGGCCGGCCGAAGAATCGGCGAGCAGTACTTC.

This clonotype was seen a handful of times. The chain carries TRBV2 and TRBJ1-5, with unresolved D. The germline V gene has CDR1 SNHLY and CDR2 FYNNEI. The CDR3 consists of 13 residues. Trimming left V 1 base short and J 3 bases short, with 4 bases between. CDR3 in DNA: TGTGCCAGCAGTGAAGGCCACAATCAGCCCCAGCATTTT. Its protein product is CASSEGHNQPQHF.

This clonotype was seen a handful of times. The V gene is TRBV18, the J gene TRBJ1-1; TRBD1 aligns across 9 bases. Trimming at V came to 4 bases and at J to 11 bases, leaving 14 bases not matched to a gene. Per the germline V gene, CDR1 is KGHSH and CDR2 is LQKENI. This CDR3 is 15 amino acids long. CDR3 in DNA: TGTGCCAGCTCACTCTCCCCCGGGACAGGGATGGAGGCTTTCTTT. As protein: CASSLSPGTGMEAFF.

The sample holds a few counts of this clonotype. The J gene is TRBJ2-5, the V gene TRBV7-9; possibly TRBD2 for D (5 bases). The V end lost 3 bases, the J end lost 2 bases, and 7 bases lay between the germline ends. CDR3 length equals 13 residues. The V gene's germline CDR1 is SEHNR and CDR2 FQNEAQ (reference sequence). The CDR3 is CASSFPGQETQYF. Here the CDR3 DNA reads TGTGCCAGCAGCTTCCCGGGGCAAGAGACCCAGTACTTC.

The rearrangement links TRBV6-5 to TRBJ2-7; D may be TRBD1 or TRBD2 (5 bases each). CDR3 length equals 15 residues. Per germline, CDR1 MNHEY and CDR2 SVGAGI. Between the trimmed V and J ends, which lost 0 bases and 3 bases, there was a span of 12 bases. The CDR3, as DNA: TGTGCCAGCAGTTACTCGGGGACGGGCGACTACGAGCAGTACTTC. Its translation: CASSYSGTGDYEQYF.